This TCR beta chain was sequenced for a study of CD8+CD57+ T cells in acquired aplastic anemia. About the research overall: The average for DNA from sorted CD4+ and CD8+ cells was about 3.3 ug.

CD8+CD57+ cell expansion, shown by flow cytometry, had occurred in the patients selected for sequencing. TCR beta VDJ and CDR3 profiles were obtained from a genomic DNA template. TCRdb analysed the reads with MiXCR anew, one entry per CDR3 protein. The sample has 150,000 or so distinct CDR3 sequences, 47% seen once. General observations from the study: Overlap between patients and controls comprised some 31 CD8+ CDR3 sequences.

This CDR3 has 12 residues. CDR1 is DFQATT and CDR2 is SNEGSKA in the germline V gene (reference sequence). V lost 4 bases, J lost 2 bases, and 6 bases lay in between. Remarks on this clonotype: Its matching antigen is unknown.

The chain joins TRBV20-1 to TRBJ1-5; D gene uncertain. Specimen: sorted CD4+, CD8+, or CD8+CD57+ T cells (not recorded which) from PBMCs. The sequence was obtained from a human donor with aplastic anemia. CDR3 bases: TGCAGTGCTACTGGGGGCAATCAGCCCCAGCATTTT. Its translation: CSATGGNQPQHF.